A selection of T cell receptor beta chains follows, all from one sample in a study of shared clonotypes between healthy human individuals. Sequenced by immunoSEQ multiplex PCR; TCRdb stores in-frame clones only, minus some. Of about 1 million clones detected, approximately 68% appear once; the ten largest clones hold approximately 1.5%. The sample taken for sequencing was memory CD4+ T cells sorted from blood. Source of these receptors: a man between 18 and 35 years old in good health. The CDR3 runs from the conserved cysteine through the conserved F or W. Fields, in order: D gene, J gene, clone size, CDR3 length, V gene, CDR3 protein, CDR3 DNA. A D gene is named only where the DNA matches it firmly. Clone size appears in some rows only: once, few, many, or a class for an expanded clone.

>-|TRBJ1-3|-|14|TRBV19
CASSPQGSGNTIYF
TGTGCCAGTAGTCCCCAGGGGTCTGGAAACACCATATATTTT
>-|TRBJ1-2|-|12|TRBV5-1
CASSSYREGYTF
TGCGCCAGCAGCTCATATAGGGAAGGCTACACCTTC
>TRBD1|TRBJ2-1|-|15|TRBV19
CASSRLGQGNNEQFF
TGTGCCAGTAGCCGTCTGGGACAGGGTAACAATGAGCAGTTCTTC
>-|TRBJ2-1|-|11|TRBV20-1
CSPSLTGEQFF
TGCAGTCCGTCTTTGACGGGCGAGCAGTTCTTC
>TRBD1|TRBJ1-1|-|15|TRBV14
CASSRGQFMNTEAFF
TGTGCCAGCAGCCGGGGACAGTTCATGAACACTGAAGCTTTCTTT
>-|TRBJ1-2|-|15|TRBV6-5
CASSYSMVGRGGYTF
TGTGCCAGCAGTTACTCGATGGTGGGAAGAGGGGGCTACACCTTC
>-|TRBJ2-1|once|14|TRBV5-1
CASSPGGGAHEQFF
TGCGCCAGCAGCCCCGGAGGTGGGGCTCATGAGCAGTTCTTC
>-|TRBJ2-5|-|13|TRBV28
CASSQRDSWTQYF
TGTGCCAGCAGTCAGCGGGACAGCTGGACCCAGTACTTC
>TRBD1|TRBJ1-1|-|14|TRBV6-6
CASSYQGASTEAFF
TGTGCCAGCAGTTACCAGGGGGCGAGCACTGAAGCTTTCTTT
>-|TRBJ2-3|-|15|TRBV6-5
CASVPPGLSTDTQYF
TGTGCCAGCGTGCCCCCGGGACTGAGCACAGATACGCAGTATTTT
>TRBD1|TRBJ2-7|-|15|TRBV6-5
CASSGETGSPYEQYF
TGTGCCAGCAGTGGGGAGACAGGGTCCCCCTACGAGCAGTACTTC
>TRBD1|TRBJ1-2|-|15|TRBV6-1
CASSEEQGAAYGYTF
TGTGCCAGCAGTGAAGAACAGGGGGCTGCTTATGGCTACACCTTC
>-|TRBJ2-7|once|16|TRBV7-5
CARSSNQGRASYEQYF
TGTGCCAGAAGCTCCAACCAGGGTCGAGCCTCCTACGAGCAGTACTTC
>-|TRBJ1-1|-|11|TRBV20-1
CSVRARREAFF
TGCAGTGTCAGGGCCCGACGGGAAGCTTTCTTT
>-|TRBJ2-7|few|13|TRBV12-5
CASGLVWGGEQYF
TGTGCTAGTGGTTTGGTATGGGGCGGCGAGCAGTACTTC
>-|TRBJ1-2|-|14|TRBV5-1
CASSLVSPPYGYTF
TGCGCCAGCAGCTTGGTATCACCTCCCTATGGCTACACCTTC
>TRBD1|TRBJ1-5|-|14|TRBV28
CASRRPGQLQPQHF
TGTGCCAGCAGACGGCCGGGACAGTTACAGCCCCAGCATTTT
>TRBD1|TRBJ1-6|-|14|TRBV6-5
CASRGTGSNSPLHF
TGTGCCAGCAGAGGGACAGGAAGTAATTCACCCCTCCACTTT
>-|TRBJ1-2|-|13|TRBV12-5
CASGPRGLPRITF
TGTGCTAGTGGTCCACGAGGGCTACCGAGGATCACCTTC
>-|TRBJ2-7|-|16|TRBV25-1
CASSDSFGTSPYEQYF
TGTGCCAGCAGTGATTCCTTCGGGACATCCCCCTACGAGCAGTACTTC
>TRBD2|TRBJ2-3|-|18|TRBV4-3
CASSQGLSISGSGDTQYF
TGCGCCAGCAGCCAAGGGTTATCGATTAGCGGGAGTGGTGATACGCAGTATTTT
>-|TRBJ2-1|-|12|TRBV5-1
CASSLAYNEQFF
TGCGCCAGCAGCTTAGCCTACAATGAGCAGTTCTTC
>-|TRBJ2-3|-|13|TRBV29-1
CSVEEWERDTQYF
TGCAGCGTTGAAGAATGGGAGCGAGATACGCAGTATTTT
>-|TRBJ1-5|once|16|TRBV5-5
CASSLIGGNSNQPQHF
TGTGCCAGCAGCTTGATCGGGGGGAATAGCAATCAGCCCCAGCATTTT
>-|TRBJ2-7|-|13|TRBV18
CASSPGVSYEQYF
TGTGCCAGCTCACCCGGGGTTTCCTACGAGCAGTACTTC
>TRBD1|TRBJ1-1|-|16|TRBV19
CARLRDRETTGTEAFF
TGTGCCAGACTTAGGGACAGGGAAACAACGGGCACTGAAGCTTTCTTT
>TRBD1|TRBJ2-1|once|15|TRBV5-1
CASSLGQGLYNEQFF
TGCGCCAGCAGCTTGGGACAGGGTCTCTACAATGAGCAGTTCTTC
>TRBD2|TRBJ2-5|-|18|TRBV5-1
CASSSGLAGGQREETQYF
TGCGCCAGCAGCTCGGGACTAGCGGGGGGCCAACGGGAAGAGACCCAGTACTTC
>TRBD1|TRBJ2-7|-|14|TRBV2
CASRNTGGNYEQYF
TGTGCCAGCAGAAACACAGGGGGAAACTACGAGCAGTACTTC
>-|TRBJ1-5|-|13|TRBV6-1
CASSPNPNQPQHF
TGTGCCAGCAGTCCGAACCCCAATCAGCCCCAGCATTTT
>-|TRBJ2-2|-|14|TRBV10-1
CASSEDGSTGELFF
TGCGCCAGCAGTGAGGACGGAAGCACCGGGGAGCTGTTTTTT
>-|TRBJ1-1|-|13|TRBV10-1
CASSESTRPGAFF
TGCGCCAGCAGTGAGTCTACCCGACCGGGAGCTTTCTTT
>TRBD1|TRBJ2-4|-|16|TRBV5-5
CASTATGELGKNIQYF
TGTGCCAGCACCGCAACAGGGGAACTGGGCAAAAACATTCAGTACTTC
>-|TRBJ2-5|-|15|TRBV4-1
CASSQVYVSQLAQYF
TGCGCCAGCAGCCAAGTGTATGTGTCCCAACTGGCCCAGTACTTC
>TRBD1|TRBJ1-4|-|15|TRBV6-1
CASRTGAAVHEKLFF
TGTGCCAGTCGGACAGGGGCCGCCGTTCATGAAAAACTGTTTTTT
>-|TRBJ1-2|-|14|TRBV7-9
CASSLEGLTAGWTF
TGTGCCAGCAGCTTAGAAGGTTTGACGGCAGGGTGGACCTTC
>-|TRBJ1-1|-|14|TRBV11-2
CASSLSVSRSVAFF
TGTGCCAGCAGCTTAAGTGTAAGCAGGAGTGTAGCTTTCTTT
>-|TRBJ2-5|-|14|TRBV6-1
CASSRDPFQETQYF
TGTGCCAGCAGCAGGGATCCCTTCCAAGAGACCCAGTACTTC
>TRBD1|TRBJ1-1|-|16|TRBV5-4
CASSLESTGVNTEAFF
TGTGCCAGCAGCTTAGAATCGACAGGGGTGAACACTGAAGCTTTCTTT
>-|TRBJ2-1|-|18|TRBV5-1
CASSFQVSQGHRYNEQFF
TGCGCCAGCAGCTTTCAAGTTTCTCAGGGTCATCGCTACAATGAGCAGTTCTTC
>TRBD2|TRBJ2-2|-|17|TRBV10-1
CASSESLLAANTGELFF
TGCGCCAGCAGTGAGTCGCTGCTAGCGGCAAACACCGGGGAGCTGTTTTTT
>-|TRBJ1-5|once|14|TRBV7-9
CASSFQGSNQPQHF
TGTGCCAGCAGCTTCCAGGGTAGCAATCAGCCCCAGCATTTT
>-|TRBJ1-6|-|15|TRBV2
CASREGSSYNSPLHF
TGTGCCAGCAGGGAAGGGAGCTCCTATAATTCACCCCTCCACTTT
>-|TRBJ2-2|-|15|TRBV6-1
CASTPLASNTGELFF
TGTGCCAGCACTCCGCTAGCGTCGAACACCGGGGAGCTGTTTTTT
>-|TRBJ1-1|once|15|TRBV6-6
CASSNSPPMNTEAFF
TGTGCCAGCAGCAACTCCCCCCCGATGAACACTGAAGCTTTCTTT
>TRBD1|TRBJ1-2|-|16|TRBV28
CASSLGTGGAGYGYTF
TGTGCCAGCAGTTTGGGTACAGGGGGCGCGGGCTATGGCTACACCTTC
>TRBD1|TRBJ1-5|few|14|TRBV19
CASSKGDRNQPQHF
TGTGCCAGTAGTAAGGGGGACAGGAATCAGCCCCAGCATTTT